These 9 T cell receptor beta chains came from one sample sequenced in a study of control samples from healthy donors and cancer patients. Repertoires were generated with immunoSEQ multiplex PCR, while TCRdb's copy carries only in-frame clones and drops some. The table lists some 140,000 clones, roughly 90% of them singletons. Source material: PBMCs. Every receptor here comes from a man aged 45-65 years with head and neck cancer.

V gene TRBV10-2 combines with J gene TRBJ1-2; 7 bases fit TRBD1. V was pared by 0 bases and J by 8 bases, with 6 bases of the junction left unmatched. The CDR3 consists of 14 residues. From germline, CDR1 is WSHSY and CDR2 SAAADI. The CDR3 reads CASSESERGQGYTF. CDR3 DNA: TGCGCCAGCAGTGAGTCGGAAAGGGGGCAAGGCTACACCTTC.

The chain has TRBV27 and TRBJ1-1; 8 bases are a match to TRBD1. CDR3 size: 17 residues. J gave up 6 bases and V 2 bases, and 14 bases lay outside the gene matches. Germline CDR1 is MNHEY and CDR2 is SMNVEV (reference sequence). The DNA for the CDR3 is TGTGCCAGCAGTTTAGGCAGGGGGCAGATGGTTAAGGCTGAAGCTTTCTTT. It translates to CASSLGRGQMVKAEAFF.

The CDR3 DNA reads TGTGCCAGCAGCGTAGATGTGGACAGCCCGAATTCACCCCTCCACTTT. Translation: CASSVDVDSPNSPLHF. V is TRBV9 and J is TRBJ1-6, with TRBD1 as a possible D gene (6 bases). V was pared by 0 bases and J by 7 bases, with 14 bases between. In germline, CDR1 is SGDLS, CDR2 YYNGEE. The CDR3 spans 16 residues. Variable domain in full (rest from reference TRBV9 and TRBJ1-6): DSGVTQTPKHLITATGQRVTLRCSPRSGDLSVYWYQQSLDQGLQFLIQYYNGEERAKGNILERFSAQQFPDLHSELNLSSLELGDSALYFCASSVDVDSPNSPLHFGNGTRLTVT.

The chain recombines TRBV19 with TRBJ1-2; a possible D gene is TRBD1 (5 bases). The germline gives CDR1 LNHDA, CDR2 SQIVND (reference sequence). This CDR3 contains 14 residues. V lost 1 base and J lost 4, with 10 bases in between. The CDR3 is CASSIAGRGYGYTF. The CDR3 coding sequence is TGTGCCAGTAGTATAGCAGGGCGGGGCTATGGCTACACCTTC.

The chain is built from TRBV15 and TRBJ1-1, with a tentative D call TRBD1 (5 bases). The CDR3 runs to 15 residues. The V gene's germline CDR1 is LNHNV and CDR2 YYDKDF (reference sequence). The V end lost 5 bases, the J end lost 0 bases, and 13 bases lay between the germline ends. CDR3 loop: CATSGAALMNTEAFF. The DNA of the CDR3 is TGTGCCACCAGCGGGGCTGCTCTTATGAACACTGAAGCTTTCTTT.

The chain carries TRBV10-2 and TRBJ2-5; 10 positions agree with TRBD2. Per the germline V gene, CDR1 is WSHSY and CDR2 is SAAADI. Trimming removed 7 bases from V and 1 base from J; junction bases left unmatched: 12. The CDR3 has 17 amino acids. In nucleotides, the CDR3 is TGCGCCAGCAAAAGGGACCCCGGGACTAGCGCCCAAGAGACCCAGTACTTC. Protein sequence: CASKRDPGTSAQETQYF.

The sample holds one count of this clone. The rearrangement uses TRBV18 and TRBJ2-2; D is unresolved. V lost 1 base to trimming and J lost 4 bases, with 7 bases between them. The CDR3 runs 14 residues. The germline CDR1 and CDR2 sequences are KGHSH and LQKENI. In nucleotides, the CDR3 is TGTGCCAGCTCACCACGGGAACCCACCGGGGAGCTGTTTTTT. Translated, it gives CASSPREPTGELFF.

The chain is built from TRBV6-6 and TRBJ1-4; 7 nucleotides line up with TRBD1. CDR1 and CDR2 (germline): MNHNY, SVGAGI (reference sequence). This CDR3 has 14 residues. The trim removed 6 bases at V and 8 bases at J, leaving 9 bases unmatched. For the CDR3, the DNA is TGTGCCAGCAGGGATGAGGGGGCGCGAGAAAAACTGTTTTTT. This sequence encodes CASRDEGAREKLFF.

The chain has TRBV28 and TRBJ1-2; the match to TRBD1 covers 7 bases. CDR3 size: 14 residues. The germline V gene encodes CDR1 MDHEN and CDR2 SYDVKM. V lost 7 bases, J lost 3 bases, and 8 bases stayed unmatched. This CDR3 is CASTSGQQDYGYTF. In nucleotides, the CDR3 is TGTGCCAGCACCTCGGGACAGCAAGACTATGGCTACACCTTC.